The next 14 T cell receptor beta chains were all read from a single sample in a study of STAT3 mutations in large granular lymphocyte leukemia. General observations from the study: At least one immunodominant TCR beta clonotype appeared in every T-cell large granular lymphocyte leukemia patient.

Sequencing was performed with immunoSEQ multiplex PCR; in TCRdb, only in-frame clones are kept and a portion is missing. The sample has under 25,000 clones, around 92% seen once. These TCRs are of unknown antigen specificity. Sequenced: peripheral blood mononuclear cells. The origin of the receptors is a man aged 55 to 70 with T-cell large granular lymphocyte leukemia. Some clones in this sample may be carry-over from other donors' samples.

This clone occurred once. The V gene is TRBV5-1, the J gene TRBJ1-2, with 7 bases fitting TRBD1. With 9 bases clipped from V and 4 bases from J, the junction kept 9 bases outside the gene matches. The germline V gene has CDR1 SGHRS and CDR2 YFSETQ. The CDR3 sequence is 13 residues long. The CDR3 region is CATTPGGLYGYTF. DNA for the CDR3: TGCGCCACCACCCCAGGGGGGCTCTATGGCTACACCTTC.

The rearrangement uses TRBV6-6 and TRBJ2-3, with D possibly called TRBD1 or TRBD2 (5 bases each). This CDR3 is built from 13 residues. Germline CDR1 MNHNY, CDR2 SVGAGI (reference sequence). V was pared by 8 bases and J by 0 bases, with 9 bases between. CDR3 DNA sequence: TGTGCCAGCCGGGACCTAAGCACAGATACGCAGTATTTT. Protein: CASRDLSTDTQYF.

The table lists this clone with a count of one. The chain has TRBV2 and TRBJ2-7; 7 positions agree with TRBD2. Germline CDR1 reads SNHLY; CDR2 reads FYNNEI. V lost 2 bases to trimming and J lost 2 bases; unmatched junction nucleotides: 6. The CDR3 consists of 15 residues. CDR3 loop: CASSEQGTITYEQYF. CDR3 in DNA: TGTGCCAGCAGTGAACAAGGGACTATAACCTACGAGCAGTACTTC.

This chain's CDR3 is CASSRMISEAFF. Written as DNA, the CDR3 is TGTGCCAGTAGTAGAATGATCTCTGAAGCTTTCTTT. J is TRBJ1-1 and V is TRBV19; D is uncertain. The germline V gene has CDR1 LNHDA and CDR2 SQIVND (reference sequence). V was pared by 4 bases and J by 6 bases, with 9 bases between. CDR3 length: 12 residues.

Only one count was recorded for this clone. This chain uses TRBV6-1 with TRBJ2-7, with 8 bases lining up with TRBD1. The junction had 14 bases not matched to a gene; V was cut back by 8 bases and J by 5 bases. Germline-derived CDR1 and CDR2 are MNHNS and SASEGT. CDR3 length: 15 residues. CDR3 residues: CASLSGQGDLHEQYF. The DNA of the CDR3 is TGTGCCAGCCTTTCCGGACAGGGAGATTTGCACGAGCAGTACTTC.

V and J are TRBV2 and TRBJ2-6; D is ambiguous. In germline, CDR1 is SNHLY, CDR2 FYNNEI. CDR3 size: 14 residues. The V gene lost 9 bases and the J gene lost 2 bases, with 11 bases spanning the gap. The chain's CDR3 is CASTGEPGANVLTF. The CDR3 DNA is TGTGCCAGTACTGGGGAACCTGGGGCCAACGTCCTGACTTTC.

This chain joins TRBV5-1 and TRBJ2-7, with D tentatively TRBD1 or TRBD2 (5 bases each). CDR3 size: 12 residues. With 0 bases removed from V and 6 bases from J, the gap between germline ends came to 7 bases. The germline V gene encodes CDR1 SGHRS and CDR2 YFSETQ. CDR3 region: CASSLGDGEQYF. CDR3 sequence (DNA): TGCGCCAGCAGCTTGGGGGACGGCGAGCAGTACTTC.

This chain links TRBV29-1 with TRBJ2-1; 7 bases map to TRBD1. The CDR3 loop spans 13 amino acids. The germline V gene has CDR1 SQVTM and CDR2 ANQGSEA. The junction had 5 bases not matched to a gene; V was cut back by 1 base and J by 8 bases. CDR3 region: CSVEAQGTHEQFF. The CDR3 bases are TGCAGCGTTGAAGCACAGGGGACCCATGAGCAGTTCTTC.

The chain joins TRBV6-5 to TRBJ2-1, with 8 bases matching TRBD2. The CDR3 has 15 amino acids. Trimming at V came to 6 bases and at J to 4 bases, leaving 8 bases not matched to a gene. Germline V gene data show CDR1 as MNHEY and CDR2 as SVGAGI. The CDR3 DNA sequence: TGTGCCAGCAGCGGAGCGGGAGAGGGGTACAATGAGCAGTTCTTC. It codes for CASSGAGEGYNEQFF.

The J gene is TRBJ2-2, the V gene TRBV30; 9 bases map to TRBD1. Germline V lookup: CDR1 GTSNPN, CDR2 SVGIG (reference sequence). The trim removed 2 bases at V and 7 bases at J, leaving 11 bases unmatched. CDR3 length: 16 amino acids. CDR3: CAWSNPGQGVDGELFF. CDR3 bases: TGTGCCTGGAGTAACCCGGGACAGGGTGTGGACGGGGAGCTGTTTTTT.

The CDR3 nucleotides are TGTGCCAGCAGCTTGACAGGGGATTTTCAGCCCCAGCATTTT. Translating it yields CASSLTGDFQPQHF. This chain uses TRBV7-2 with TRBJ1-5; 8 bases align to TRBD1. Unmatched junction bases numbered 4, after V lost 3 bases and J lost 6 bases. Germline V gives CDR1 SGHTA, CDR2 FQGNSA. The CDR3 loop spans 14 amino acids.

The chain is built from TRBV7-6 and TRBJ2-3; D call uncertain. The V end lost 5 bases, the J end lost 6 bases, and 15 bases lay between the germline ends. Germline V gene sequence: CDR1 SGHVS, CDR2 FNYEAQ. The CDR3 consists of 14 residues. This CDR3 is CASSQGIRDDTQYF. The CDR3 DNA reads TGTGCCAGCAGCCAAGGGATTAGAGACGATACGCAGTATTTT.

The gene calls are TRBV29-1 and TRBJ2-7; 7 positions agree with TRBD2. J lost 4 bases, V lost 7 bases, and 7 bases had no gene match. The CDR3 loop spans 12 amino acids. The germline CDR1 and CDR2 sequences are SQVTM and ANQGSEA. The CDR3 region is CSAGPGGYEQYF. For the CDR3, the DNA is TGCAGCGCGGGGCCGGGGGGTTACGAGCAGTACTTC.

This chain joins TRBV7-2 and TRBJ2-3; TRBD2 aligns across 7 bases. V lost 3 bases, J lost 2 bases, and 5 bases stayed unmatched. The CDR3 contains 15 residues. CDR1 is SGHTA, CDR2 FQGNSA, per germline. In nucleotides, the CDR3 is TGTGCCAGCAGCTTGGAAGCGGGGATCACAGATACGCAGTATTTT. It translates to CASSLEAGITDTQYF.